Following are 17 T cell receptor beta chains from one sample sequenced in a study of T cell responses to AZD1222 COVID-19 vaccine. Using immunoSEQ multiplex PCR, the repertoire was profiled, and TCRdb retains in-frame clones only, with some absent. The table records about 120,000 clones, approximately 90% of them present only once. The specimen comprised peripheral blood, sampled 28 days after the second AZD1222 dose. Every receptor here comes from an adult who received the AZD1222 COVID-19 vaccine.

This chain uses TRBV19 with TRBJ1-2; a weak D match, TRBD1 (5 bases). The CDR3 is made up of 13 amino acids. In germline, CDR1 is LNHDA, CDR2 SQIVND (reference sequence). Trimming took 4 bases from V and 3 from J, leaving 9 bases between them. The CDR3 loop reads CASSTGRYYGYTF. CDR3 nucleotides: TGTGCCAGTAGTACGGGGCGGTACTATGGCTACACCTTC.

V is TRBV3-1 (or the pseudogene TRBV3-2) and J is TRBJ1-1; no firm D call. CDR1 and CDR2 (germline): LGHDT, YNNKEL (reference sequence). The CDR3 runs to 14 residues. V shed 0 bases and J shed 1 base, with 6 bases lying between them. Here the CDR3 reads CASSQDWQNTEAFF. CDR3 nucleotide sequence: TGTGCCAGCAGCCAAGATTGGCAGAACACTGAAGCTTTCTTT.

The V and J genes are TRBV6-2 or TRBV6-3 and TRBJ2-3; D ambiguous. CDR1 is MNHEY, CDR2 SVGEGT, per germline. V was pared by 4 bases and J by 0 bases, with 8 bases between. The CDR3 sequence is 14 residues long. CDR3 DNA sequence: TGTGCCAGCAGTTGGTCCTCTAGCACAGATACGCAGTATTTT. Translation gives CASSWSSSTDTQYF.

A single count supports this clone. The chain couples TRBV28 to TRBJ2-1; D could derive from TRBD1 or TRBD2 (5 bases each). CDR1 and CDR2 (germline): MDHEN, SYDVKM. This CDR3 is 14 amino acids long. The germline V and J ends were trimmed by 3 bases and 9 bases, with 15 bases remaining between them. The CDR3 loop is CASSLFTGPGEQFF. DNA for the CDR3: TGTGCCAGCAGTTTGTTTACGGGGCCCGGTGAGCAGTTCTTC.

This sequence joins TRBV4-2 and TRBJ2-7; 7 bases line up with TRBD2. The CDR3 is 15 residues long. The V gene's germline CDR1 is LGHNA and CDR2 YNFKEQ. Germline trimming cut 1 base from V and 6 bases from J; bases unmatched to any gene: 9. The CDR3 region is CASSQVSETSFEQYF. In nucleotides, the CDR3 is TGTGCCAGCAGCCAAGTATCGGAGACTAGCTTCGAGCAGTACTTC.

The V call is TRBV5-1, the J call TRBJ2-1, with no clear D. Germline V gene sequence: CDR1 SGHRS, CDR2 YFSETQ. The CDR3 consists of 10 residues. Between the trimmed V and J ends, which lost 9 bases and 15 bases, there was a span of 16 bases. The CDR3 region is CAIRRIGWFF. DNA for the CDR3: TGCGCCATCCGACGTATAGGTTGGTTCTTC.

The chain combines TRBV12-3 or TRBV12-4 with TRBJ1-2; D is unresolved. The CDR3 sequence is 12 residues long. V was cut by 3 bases and J by 8 bases, with 10 bases left in between. CDR3 DNA sequence: TGTGCCAGCAGTTTCGCCACGGACGGCTACACCTTC. Translating gives CASSFATDGYTF.

The V gene is TRBV28, the J gene TRBJ1-5, with no clear D. The CDR3 spans 15 residues. V lost 1 base, J lost 0 bases, and 7 bases lay in between. The germline CDR1 and CDR2 sequences are MDHEN and SYDVKM. The CDR3 DNA reads TGTGCCAGCAGTTTATCAGCCGTTAGCAATCAGCCCCAGCATTTT. Translation: CASSLSAVSNQPQHF.

The V and J genes are TRBV27 and TRBJ1-1; no reliable D call. This CDR3 is built from 16 residues. The V and J ends lost 2 bases and 8 bases respectively, with 21 bases between them. Germline V gene sequence: CDR1 MNHEY, CDR2 SMNVEV (reference sequence). The CDR3 loop is CASSLLGAPNGGEAFF. CDR3 DNA: TGTGCCAGCAGTTTACTAGGAGCACCAAATGGAGGGGAAGCTTTCTTT.

The chain couples TRBV30 to TRBJ2-7; D gene unclear. V was pared by 1 base and J by 7 bases, with 8 bases between. The CDR3 is 11 amino acids. Germline V gives CDR1 GTSNPN, CDR2 SVGIG (reference sequence). The CDR3 DNA sequence: TGTGCCTGGAGTGCAATGGGAGAGCAGTACTTC. Its protein is CAWSAMGEQYF.

V and J are TRBV5-6 and TRBJ1-5, with a tentative D call TRBD1 (6 bases). Trimming took off 1 base at V and 2 bases at J, with 10 bases between the two ends. CDR3 size: 15 residues. Germline V gives CDR1 SGHDT, CDR2 YYEEEE. The CDR3 protein is CASSLRGPGNQPQHF. The CDR3 nucleotides are TGTGCCAGCAGCTTGCGGGGGCCTGGCAATCAGCCCCAGCATTTT. Full variable domain (missing parts from reference TRBV5-6 and TRBJ1-5): DAGVTQSPTHLIKTRGQQVTLRCSPKSGHDTVSWYQQALGQGPQFIFQYYEEEERQRGNFPDRFSGHQFPNYSSELNVNALLLGDSALYLCASSLRGPGNQPQHFGDGTRLSIL.

The gene calls are TRBV11-2 and TRBJ2-7; D is unclear. CDR3 length: 14 residues. Trimming cost V 5 bases and J 0 bases, with 11 bases left between them. The germline V gene has CDR1 SGHAT and CDR2 FQNNGV. The CDR3 region is CASSRTRSSYEQYF. DNA of the CDR3: TGTGCCAGCAGCCGAACAAGAAGCTCCTACGAGCAGTACTTC.

The genes are TRBV25-1 and TRBJ1-1; D might be TRBD1 (6 bases). There are 14 residues in the CDR3. V shed 7 bases and J shed 5 bases, with 17 bases lying between them. CDR1 is MGHDK, CDR2 SYGVNS, per germline. The CDR3 DNA reads as TGTGCCAGCAAGATCGGGACACTTCGGACTGAAGCTTTCTTT. It yields the protein CASKIGTLRTEAFF.

This chain uses TRBV4-1 with TRBJ1-2; D is perhaps TRBD1 (5 bases). This CDR3 spans 15 amino acids. Germline CDR1 reads MGHRA; CDR2 reads YSYEKL. V lost 3 bases, J lost 2 bases, and 13 bases lay in between. The CDR3 nucleotides read TGCGCCAGCAGCCATCCGGGACGGCAAAACTATGGCTACACCTTC. It codes for CASSHPGRQNYGYTF.

The chain uses TRBV27 and TRBJ2-1; 7 bases fit TRBD2. Per the germline V gene, CDR1 is MNHEY and CDR2 is SMNVEV (reference sequence). V lost 9 bases and J lost 1; bases outside the gene matches: 9. The CDR3 runs to 15 residues. CDR3 loop: CASSGAGESYNEQFF. CDR3 nucleotide sequence: TGTGCCAGTTCTGGGGCGGGAGAGTCCTACAATGAGCAGTTCTTC.

The V and J genes are TRBV18 and TRBJ2-7, with TRBD1 as a possible D gene (6 bases). CDR1 is KGHSH and CDR2 is LQKENI in the germline V gene. The CDR3 totals 15 residues. The V and J ends lost 2 bases and 2 bases respectively, with 13 bases between them. The DNA for the CDR3 is TGTGCCAGCTCACCAGGATCCAGGGGACCCTACGAGCAGTACTTC. This translates into CASSPGSRGPYEQYF.

The CDR3 protein is CAWRGKSNEKLFF. The CDR3 DNA is TGTGCCTGGAGAGGAAAATCTAATGAAAAACTGTTTTTT. The chain couples TRBV30 to TRBJ1-4; D is undetermined. CDR1 and CDR2 from the germline V gene are GTSNPN and SVGIG (reference sequence). Trimming shortened V by 3 bases and J by 3 bases, and 8 bases separated the two germline ends. The CDR3 contains 13 residues.